This T cell receptor (beta chain) was captured by sequencing in a study of blood T cell repertoires in COVID-19. For the study at large: Samples representing acute and convalescent COVID-19 were sourced from the United States, Italy and Spain. The cDNA or gDNA used as material had been derived from T cells, B-cell-depleted T cells, or PBMCs.

The junction had 1 base not matched to a gene; V was cut back by 4 bases and J by 1 base. Germline values: CDR1 LGHDT, CDR2 YNNKEL (reference sequence). The CDR3 covers 14 residues. As processed by the authors: Scientists estimated how many nucleated cells there were by amplifying reference gene primers. Assay used: immunoSEQ multiplex PCR; TCRdb lists only in-frame clones, some missing. Clonal size and the V and J genes are those of that table, whereas D and trimming came from the DNA. In the table there are 150,000 to 200,000 clones, approximately 85% of which are singletons. Sample: peripheral blood. The rearrangement uses TRBV3-1 (or the pseudogene TRBV3-2) and TRBJ2-7, with 10 bases lining up with TRBD2. This clonotype originated in a woman aged 55-70 years with acute or convalescent COVID-19. CDR3 DNA sequence: TGTGCCAGCAGCCTAGCGGGAGGATCCTACGAGCAGTACTTC. This translates into CASSLAGGSYEQYF.